These T cell receptor beta chains were read from a single sample in a study of regulatory T cells in long-lasting Graves disease. Using its own MiXCR run on the multiplex PCR reads, TCRdb lists one record per CDR3 protein. This sample has around 420,000 distinct CDR3 sequences, with roughly 16% found just once. The specimen comprised peripheral blood mononuclear cells (PBMCs), sampled at new diagnosis, from a patient treated with antithyroid drugs. The origin of the receptors is a female donor with Graves disease. CDR3s include the opening cysteine and the closing phenylalanine or tryptophan.

CDR3,J,V
CSARLIDEQFF,TRBJ2-1,TRBV20-1
CASSFDPRPGGPRLGTEAFF,TRBJ1-1,TRBV12-3/TRBV12-4
CASRVSGNQPQHF,TRBJ1-5,TRBV28
CASSAGMGQYTGELFF,TRBJ2-2,TRBV6-4
CAWRTRGWDTEAFF,TRBJ1-1,TRBV30
CASSIYFGELFF,TRBJ2-2,TRBV9
CASSSWTGLSSYEQYF,TRBJ2-7,TRBV28
CASSQVPGEEETQYF,TRBJ2-5,TRBV4-2
CASSYYSGVDEQFF,TRBJ2-1,TRBV6-5
CSVEGYADTQYF,TRBJ2-3,TRBV29-1
CASSLARSYEQYF,TRBJ2-7,TRBV7-2
CASGTQDTYGYTF,TRBJ1-2,TRBV3-1
CSALGASGQNEQFF,TRBJ2-1,TRBV29-1
CASSQAEGLNTEAFF,TRBJ1-1,TRBV4-3
CASSASGTSGGSSYNEQFF,TRBJ2-1,TRBV5-1
CSAKRQGASDTQYF,TRBJ2-3,TRBV20-1
CASRDGQLYTEAFF,TRBJ1-1,TRBV6-1